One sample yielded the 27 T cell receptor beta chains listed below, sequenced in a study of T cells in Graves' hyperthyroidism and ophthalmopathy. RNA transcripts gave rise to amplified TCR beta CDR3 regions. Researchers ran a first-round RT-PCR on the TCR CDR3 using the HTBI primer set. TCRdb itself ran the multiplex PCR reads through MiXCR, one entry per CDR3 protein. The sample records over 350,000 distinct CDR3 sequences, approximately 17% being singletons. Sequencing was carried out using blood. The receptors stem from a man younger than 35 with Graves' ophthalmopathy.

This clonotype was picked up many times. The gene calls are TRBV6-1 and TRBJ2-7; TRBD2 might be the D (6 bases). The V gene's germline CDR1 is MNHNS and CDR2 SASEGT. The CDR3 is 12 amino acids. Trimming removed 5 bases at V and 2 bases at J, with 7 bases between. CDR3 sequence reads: CASSSGAYEQYF. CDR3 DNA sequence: TGTGCCAGCAGTTCGGGAGCCTACGAGCAGTACTTC.

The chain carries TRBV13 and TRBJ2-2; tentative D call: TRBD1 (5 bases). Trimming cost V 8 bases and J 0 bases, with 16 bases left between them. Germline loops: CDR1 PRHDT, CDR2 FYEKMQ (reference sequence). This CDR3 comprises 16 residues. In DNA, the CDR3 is TGTGCCAGCCGATACCGACAGCCCGCGAACACCGGGGAGCTGTTTTTT. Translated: CASRYRQPANTGELFF.

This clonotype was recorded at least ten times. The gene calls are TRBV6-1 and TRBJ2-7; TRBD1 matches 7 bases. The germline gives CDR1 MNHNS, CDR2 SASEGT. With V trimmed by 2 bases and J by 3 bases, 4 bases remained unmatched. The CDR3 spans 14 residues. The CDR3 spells CASSETGTVYEQYF. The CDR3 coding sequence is TGTGCCAGCAGTGAAACTGGGACAGTCTACGAGCAGTACTTC.

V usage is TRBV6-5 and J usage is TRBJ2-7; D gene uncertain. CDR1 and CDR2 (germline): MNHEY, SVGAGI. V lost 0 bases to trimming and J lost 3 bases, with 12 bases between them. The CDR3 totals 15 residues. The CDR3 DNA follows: TGTGCCAGCAGTTACTCGATAGGCCAGGACTACGAGCAGTACTTC. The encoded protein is CASSYSIGQDYEQYF.

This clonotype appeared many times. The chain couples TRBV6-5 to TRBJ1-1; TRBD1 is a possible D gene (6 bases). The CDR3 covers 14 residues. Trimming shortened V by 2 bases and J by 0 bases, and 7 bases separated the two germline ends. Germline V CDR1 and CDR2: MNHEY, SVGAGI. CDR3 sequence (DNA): TGTGCCAGCAGTTACGGGGGCCTGAACACTGAAGCTTTCTTT. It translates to CASSYGGLNTEAFF.

CDR3 region: CASSPPPFAGVYNEQFF. The DNA of the CDR3 is TGTGCCAGTAGTCCCCCCCCCTTTGCGGGGGTCTACAATGAGCAGTTCTTC. J is TRBJ2-1 and V is TRBV19; 7 bases agree with TRBD2. The germline V gene has CDR1 LNHDA and CDR2 SQIVND (reference sequence). The V gene end was trimmed by 5 bases and the J gene end by 3 bases; junction bases not matched to a gene: 13. The CDR3 has 17 amino acids.

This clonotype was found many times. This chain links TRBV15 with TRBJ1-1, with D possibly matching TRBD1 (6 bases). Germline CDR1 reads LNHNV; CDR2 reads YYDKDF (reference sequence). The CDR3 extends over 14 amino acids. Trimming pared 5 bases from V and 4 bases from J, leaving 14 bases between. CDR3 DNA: TGTGCCACCAGCGGGACCTCGGACAGCACTGAAGCTTTCTTT. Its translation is CATSGTSDSTEAFF.

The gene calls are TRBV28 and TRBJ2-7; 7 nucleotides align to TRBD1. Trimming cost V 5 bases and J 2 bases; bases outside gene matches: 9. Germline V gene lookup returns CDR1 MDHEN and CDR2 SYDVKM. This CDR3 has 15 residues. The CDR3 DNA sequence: TGTGCCAGCAGTACCCCCGGGACAGTAACCTACGAGCAGTACTTC. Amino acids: CASSTPGTVTYEQYF.

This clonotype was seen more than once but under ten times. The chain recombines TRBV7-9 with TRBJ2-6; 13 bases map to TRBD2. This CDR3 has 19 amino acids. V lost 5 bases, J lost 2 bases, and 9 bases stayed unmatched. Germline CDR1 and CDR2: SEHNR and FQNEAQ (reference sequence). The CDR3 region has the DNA TGTGCCAGCAGCCGAACTAGCGGGGGGGTTAGGCCTGGGGCCAACGTCCTGACTTTC. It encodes CASSRTSGGVRPGANVLTF.

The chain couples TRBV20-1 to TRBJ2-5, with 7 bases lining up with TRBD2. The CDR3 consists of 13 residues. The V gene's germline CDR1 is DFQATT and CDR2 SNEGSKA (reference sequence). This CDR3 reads CSAPGGGTETQYF. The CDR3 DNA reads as TGCAGCGCCCCTGGGGGGGGGACGGAGACCCAGTACTTC.

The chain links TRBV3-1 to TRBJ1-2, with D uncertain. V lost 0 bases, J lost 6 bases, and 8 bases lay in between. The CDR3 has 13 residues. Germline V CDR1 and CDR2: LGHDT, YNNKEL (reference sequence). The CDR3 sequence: CASSQEGWNGYTF. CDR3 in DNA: TGTGCCAGCAGCCAAGAGGGTTGGAATGGCTACACCTTC.

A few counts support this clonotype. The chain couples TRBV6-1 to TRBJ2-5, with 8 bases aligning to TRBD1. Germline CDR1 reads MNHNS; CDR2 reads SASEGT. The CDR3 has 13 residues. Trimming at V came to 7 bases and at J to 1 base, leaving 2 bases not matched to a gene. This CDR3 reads CASTGQAQETQYF. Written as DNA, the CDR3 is TGTGCCAGCACGGGACAGGCCCAAGAGACCCAGTACTTC.

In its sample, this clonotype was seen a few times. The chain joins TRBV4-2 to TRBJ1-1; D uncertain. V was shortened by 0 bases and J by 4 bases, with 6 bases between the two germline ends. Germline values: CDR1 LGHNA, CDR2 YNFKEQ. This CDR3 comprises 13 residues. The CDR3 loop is CASSQDLLTEAFF. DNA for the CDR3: TGTGCCAGCAGCCAAGATCTTCTCACTGAAGCTTTCTTT.

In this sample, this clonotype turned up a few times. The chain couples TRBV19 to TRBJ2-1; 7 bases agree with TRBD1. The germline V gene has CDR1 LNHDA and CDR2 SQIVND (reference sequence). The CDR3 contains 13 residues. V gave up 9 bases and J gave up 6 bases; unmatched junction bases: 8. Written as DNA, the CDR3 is TGTGCCAGCGCCGGGACAGTTTCCAATGAGCAGTTCTTC. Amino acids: CASAGTVSNEQFF.

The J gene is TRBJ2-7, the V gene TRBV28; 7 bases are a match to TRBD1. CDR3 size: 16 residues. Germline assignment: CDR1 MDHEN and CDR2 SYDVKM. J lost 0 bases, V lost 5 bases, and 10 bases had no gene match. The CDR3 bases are TGTGCCAGCAGTCTCCCACTGACAGGGAGCTCCTACGAGCAGTACTTC. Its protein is CASSLPLTGSSYEQYF.

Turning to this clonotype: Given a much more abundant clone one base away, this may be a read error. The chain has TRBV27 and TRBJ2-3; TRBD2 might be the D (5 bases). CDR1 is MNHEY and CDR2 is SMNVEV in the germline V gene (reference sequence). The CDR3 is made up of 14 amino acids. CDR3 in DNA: TGTGCCGGCAGTTTAGGAGGACGCACAGATACGCAGTATTTT. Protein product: CAGSLGGRTDTQYF.

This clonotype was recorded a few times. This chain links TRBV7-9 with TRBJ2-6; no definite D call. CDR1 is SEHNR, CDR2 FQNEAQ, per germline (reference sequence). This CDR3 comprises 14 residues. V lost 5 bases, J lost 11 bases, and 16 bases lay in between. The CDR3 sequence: CASSARKNPDVLTF. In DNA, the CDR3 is TGTGCCAGCAGCGCCCGAAAGAATCCGGACGTCCTGACTTTC.

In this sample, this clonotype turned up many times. CDR3: CASRGLMNTEAFF. CDR3 sequence (DNA): TGTGCCAGCAGGGGTCTTATGAACACTGAAGCTTTCTTT. The chain combines TRBV6-1 with TRBJ1-1; D is undetermined. Germline loops: CDR1 MNHNS, CDR2 SASEGT. Trimming shortened V by 6 bases and J by 0 bases, and 8 bases separated the two germline ends. CDR3 length: 13 amino acids.

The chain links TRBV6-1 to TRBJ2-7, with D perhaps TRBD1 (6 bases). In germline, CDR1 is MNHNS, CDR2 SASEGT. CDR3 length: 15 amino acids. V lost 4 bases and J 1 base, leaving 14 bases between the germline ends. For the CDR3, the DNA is TGTGCCAGCAGTGGTGGGGGCCCTACATCCTACGAGCAGTACTTC. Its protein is CASSGGGPTSYEQYF.

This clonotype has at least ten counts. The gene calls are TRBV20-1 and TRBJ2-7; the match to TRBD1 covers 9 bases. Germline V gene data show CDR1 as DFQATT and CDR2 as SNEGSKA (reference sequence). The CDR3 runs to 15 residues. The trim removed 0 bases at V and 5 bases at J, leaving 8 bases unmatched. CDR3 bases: TGCAGTGCTAGAGATTCGGACAGGGGTCTCCACGAGCAGTACTTC. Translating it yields CSARDSDRGLHEQYF.

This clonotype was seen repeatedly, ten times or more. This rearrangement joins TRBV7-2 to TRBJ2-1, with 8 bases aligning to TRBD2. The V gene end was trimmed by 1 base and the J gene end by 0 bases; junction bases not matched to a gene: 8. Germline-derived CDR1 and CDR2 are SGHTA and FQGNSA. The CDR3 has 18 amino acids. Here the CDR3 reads CASSLGAGGLSSYNEQFF. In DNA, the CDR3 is TGTGCCAGCAGCTTAGGGGCGGGGGGTCTGAGCTCCTACAATGAGCAGTTCTTC.

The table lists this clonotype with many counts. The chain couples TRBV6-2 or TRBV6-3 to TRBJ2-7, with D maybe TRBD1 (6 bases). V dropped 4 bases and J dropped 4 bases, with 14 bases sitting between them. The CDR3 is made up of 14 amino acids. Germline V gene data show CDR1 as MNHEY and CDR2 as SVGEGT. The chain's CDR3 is CASSSVRGGYEQYF. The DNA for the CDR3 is TGTGCCAGCAGTTCAGTCAGGGGTGGATACGAGCAGTACTTC.

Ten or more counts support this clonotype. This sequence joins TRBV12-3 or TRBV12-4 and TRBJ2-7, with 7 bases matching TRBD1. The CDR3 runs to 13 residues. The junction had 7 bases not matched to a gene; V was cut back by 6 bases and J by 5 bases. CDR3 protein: CASRTTGLDEQYF. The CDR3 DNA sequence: TGTGCCAGCAGGACGACAGGGTTGGACGAGCAGTACTTC.

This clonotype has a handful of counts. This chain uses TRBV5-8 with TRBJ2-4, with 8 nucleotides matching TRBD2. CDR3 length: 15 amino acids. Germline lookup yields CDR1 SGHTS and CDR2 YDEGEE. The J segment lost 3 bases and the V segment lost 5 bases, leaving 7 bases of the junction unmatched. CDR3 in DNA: TGTGCCAGCAGAGTGACGGGGGGGAGCAAAAACATTCAGTACTTC. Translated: CASRVTGGSKNIQYF.

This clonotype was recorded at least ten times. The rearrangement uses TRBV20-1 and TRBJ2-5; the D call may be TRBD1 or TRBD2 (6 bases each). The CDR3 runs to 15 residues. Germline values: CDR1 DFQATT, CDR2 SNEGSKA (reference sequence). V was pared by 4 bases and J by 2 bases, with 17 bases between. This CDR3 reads CSATGAGPIQETQYF. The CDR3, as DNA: TGCAGTGCTACAGGGGCGGGGCCCATTCAAGAGACCCAGTACTTC.

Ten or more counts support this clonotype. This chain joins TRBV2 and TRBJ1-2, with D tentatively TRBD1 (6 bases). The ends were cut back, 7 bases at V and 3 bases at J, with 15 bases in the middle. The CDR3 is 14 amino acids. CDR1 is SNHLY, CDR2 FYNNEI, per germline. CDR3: CASIAGADHYGYTF. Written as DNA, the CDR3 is TGTGCCAGCATCGCAGGGGCAGATCACTATGGCTACACCTTC.

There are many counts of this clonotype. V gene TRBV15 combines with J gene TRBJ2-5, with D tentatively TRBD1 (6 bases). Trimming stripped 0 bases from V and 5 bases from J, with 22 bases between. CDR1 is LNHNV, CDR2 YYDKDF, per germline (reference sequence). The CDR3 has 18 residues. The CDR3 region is CATSRDLLSIQGVETQYF. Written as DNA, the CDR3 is TGTGCCACCAGCAGAGATCTTTTAAGCATACAGGGAGTGGAGACCCAGTACTTC.